The rows below give T cell receptor beta chains drawn from one sample of a study of monozygotic twins with cystic fibrosis. Profiling relied on immunoSEQ multiplex PCR, and the TCRdb table lists in-frame clones only, not all of them. The sample has around 25,000 clones, 96% seen once; the top ten hold approximately 2.6%. Sequencing was done on a sample of blood. The receptors come from a girl aged 2 to 9 with cystic fibrosis. Each CDR3 is given with its conserved first and last residue. The D gene is left open where the match is weak. Some rows have no size entry. The others give once, few or many, or a class for an expanded clone.

clone size: -
J gene: TRBJ1-5
D gene: -
V gene: TRBV19
CDR3 DNA: TGTGCCAGTAGTATAGCTCGGGGACCCAATCAGCCCCAGCATTTT
CDR3 protein: CASSIARGPNQPQHF

clone size: -
J gene: TRBJ1-5
D gene: -
V gene: TRBV4-2
CDR3 DNA: TGTGCCAGCAGCCAGAGCTGGACAACTCCCCGGGCGTATCAGCCCCAGCATTTT
CDR3 protein: CASSQSWTTPRAYQPQHF

clone size: -
J gene: TRBJ2-7
D gene: TRBD1
V gene: TRBV27
CDR3 DNA: TGTGCCAGCAGTCCAGACCCGGGACAGGGCTACGAGCAGTACTTC
CDR3 protein: CASSPDPGQGYEQYF

clone size: -
J gene: TRBJ1-2
D gene: -
V gene: TRBV5-1
CDR3 DNA: TGCGCCAGCAGCTTGGGCAGGGAGGCCGGGGGCCTATATGGCTACACCTTC
CDR3 protein: CASSLGREAGGLYGYTF

clone size: -
J gene: TRBJ2-3
D gene: -
V gene: TRBV11-1
CDR3 DNA: TGTGCCAGCAGCTTACTGGATCTAGCTAGCACAGATACGCAGTATTTT
CDR3 protein: CASSLLDLASTDTQYF

clone size: -
J gene: TRBJ2-1
D gene: -
V gene: TRBV13
CDR3 DNA: TGTGCCAGCAGCCCCGGGACCCCAGGGAATGAGCAGTTCTTC
CDR3 protein: CASSPGTPGNEQFF

clone size: once
J gene: TRBJ2-7
D gene: -
V gene: TRBV21-1
CDR3 DNA: TGTGCCAGCAGCAAAGTATCACCCCACGAGTACTTC
CDR3 protein: CASSKVSPHEYF

clone size: -
J gene: TRBJ1-2
D gene: TRBD1
V gene: TRBV29-1
CDR3 DNA: TGCAGCGCCATACAGGGGTCGGGCTATGGCTACACCTTC
CDR3 protein: CSAIQGSGYGYTF

clone size: -
J gene: TRBJ2-7
D gene: -
V gene: TRBV7-9
CDR3 DNA: TGTGCCAGCAGCTTAGACCAGATGAGCTCCTACGAGCAGTACTTC
CDR3 protein: CASSLDQMSSYEQYF

clone size: -
J gene: TRBJ1-1
D gene: -
V gene: TRBV30
CDR3 DNA: TGTGCCTGGAGGCTCTCCGAAGCTTTCTTT
CDR3 protein: CAWRLSEAFF

clone size: -
J gene: TRBJ2-7
D gene: TRBD2
V gene: TRBV9
CDR3 DNA: TGTGCCAGCAGCTCACTAGCGGGAGGGGGGGAGCAGTACTTC
CDR3 protein: CASSSLAGGGEQYF

clone size: -
J gene: TRBJ1-5
D gene: -
V gene: TRBV30
CDR3 DNA: TGTGCCTGGAGTGAGTGGGCAGTCAATCAGCCCCAGCATTTT
CDR3 protein: CAWSEWAVNQPQHF

clone size: -
J gene: TRBJ2-7
D gene: -
V gene: TRBV5-1
CDR3 DNA: TGCGCCAGCAGCTTGAGGAGTAGCCCCAGCTCCTACGAGCAGTACTTC
CDR3 protein: CASSLRSSPSSYEQYF

clone size: -
J gene: TRBJ2-1
D gene: -
V gene: TRBV19
CDR3 DNA: TGTGCCAGTAGCGGGGGTCGGAGCTCCTACAATGAGCAGTTCTTC
CDR3 protein: CASSGGRSSYNEQFF

clone size: -
J gene: TRBJ2-1
D gene: TRBD2
V gene: TRBV13
CDR3 DNA: TGTGCCAGCAGATCCTCCGGGAGGGCCTATGAGCAGTTCTTC
CDR3 protein: CASRSSGRAYEQFF

clone size: -
J gene: TRBJ1-5
D gene: TRBD1
V gene: TRBV28
CDR3 DNA: TGTGCCAGCGAGGAGGGGCGGACAGGCATCATAAGGCCCCAGCATTTT
CDR3 protein: CASEEGRTGIIRPQHF

clone size: -
J gene: TRBJ2-1
D gene: -
V gene: TRBV6-6
CDR3 DNA: TGTGCCAGCAGCCATGGATCATACAATGAGCAGTTCTTC
CDR3 protein: CASSHGSYNEQFF

clone size: -
J gene: TRBJ2-7
D gene: TRBD1
V gene: TRBV19
CDR3 DNA: TGTGCCAGTAGTAACGGACAGGGGAGCTCCTACGAGCAGTACTTC
CDR3 protein: CASSNGQGSSYEQYF

clone size: -
J gene: TRBJ2-6
D gene: -
V gene: TRBV30
CDR3 DNA: TGTGCCTGGAGTCGAGACAGGTTCTCTGGGGCCAACGTCCTGACTTTC
CDR3 protein: CAWSRDRFSGANVLTF

clone size: -
J gene: TRBJ2-7
D gene: TRBD2
V gene: TRBV2
CDR3 DNA: TGTGCCAGCAGTCCGACTAGCGGGTTGCCCTACGAGCAGTACTTC
CDR3 protein: CASSPTSGLPYEQYF

clone size: -
J gene: TRBJ2-1
D gene: -
V gene: TRBV14
CDR3 DNA: TGTGCCAGCAGCCAAGGGGGACATGGGGTCAATGAGCAGTTCTTC
CDR3 protein: CASSQGGHGVNEQFF

clone size: -
J gene: TRBJ2-1
D gene: TRBD2
V gene: TRBV27
CDR3 DNA: TGTGCCAGCAGTTCCTTAGCGGGAAACAACAATGAGCAGTTCTTC
CDR3 protein: CASSSLAGNNNEQFF

clone size: -
J gene: TRBJ1-1
D gene: -
V gene: TRBV28
CDR3 DNA: TGTGCCAGCAGTTTACGGGGGGCTCGAAACACTGAAGCTTTCTTT
CDR3 protein: CASSLRGARNTEAFF

clone size: once
J gene: TRBJ1-4
D gene: -
V gene: TRBV2
CDR3 DNA: TGTGCCAGCAGTGAGAGACAGTCTAATGAAAAACTGTTTTTT
CDR3 protein: CASSERQSNEKLFF

clone size: few
J gene: TRBJ1-5
D gene: -
V gene: TRBV29-1
CDR3 DNA: TGCAGCGCCCGGGGGGGGAGCAATCAGCCCCAGCATTTT
CDR3 protein: CSARGGSNQPQHF

clone size: -
J gene: TRBJ2-1
D gene: TRBD2
V gene: TRBV5-8
CDR3 DNA: TGTGCCAGCAGCTTGCGCCGGGAGGGAAATGAGCAGTTCTTC
CDR3 protein: CASSLRREGNEQFF

clone size: -
J gene: TRBJ1-1
D gene: TRBD1
V gene: TRBV9
CDR3 DNA: TGTGCCAGCAGCGTAGATGGACAGGGTCCTGAAGCTTTCTTT
CDR3 protein: CASSVDGQGPEAFF

clone size: -
J gene: TRBJ1-3
D gene: -
V gene: TRBV27
CDR3 DNA: TGTGCCAGCAGCCCACGTCCTGGAAACACCATATATTTT
CDR3 protein: CASSPRPGNTIYF

clone size: -
J gene: TRBJ2-2
D gene: TRBD1
V gene: TRBV6-5
CDR3 DNA: TGTGCCAGCAGTTACGACGGACAGGGGTCCGGGGAGCTGTTTTTT
CDR3 protein: CASSYDGQGSGELFF

clone size: -
J gene: TRBJ1-1
D gene: -
V gene: TRBV4-2
CDR3 DNA: TGTGCCAGCAGCCAAGAGCAGGTGAACACTGAAGCTTTCTTT
CDR3 protein: CASSQEQVNTEAFF

clone size: -
J gene: TRBJ1-2
D gene: -
V gene: TRBV7-2
CDR3 DNA: TGTGCCAGCAGCTTAGGGGGGTACTATGGCTACACCTTC
CDR3 protein: CASSLGGYYGYTF

clone size: -
J gene: TRBJ1-2
D gene: -
V gene: TRBV6-6
CDR3 DNA: TGTGCCAGCAGTTACGCGCTGACCGATCCCTATGGCTACACCTTC
CDR3 protein: CASSYALTDPYGYTF

clone size: -
J gene: TRBJ1-1
D gene: -
V gene: TRBV6-6
CDR3 DNA: TGTGCCAGCAGTAGTCGGGCCATGAACACTGAAGCTTTCTTT
CDR3 protein: CASSSRAMNTEAFF

clone size: -
J gene: TRBJ1-2
D gene: -
V gene: TRBV30
CDR3 DNA: TGTGCCTGGACTCCCCTAGGGTTTGGCTACACCTTC
CDR3 protein: CAWTPLGFGYTF

clone size: once
J gene: TRBJ2-3
D gene: TRBD1
V gene: TRBV9
CDR3 DNA: TGTGCCAGCAGCGTGGGGACAGCCCCTGGGGATTTT
CDR3 protein: CASSVGTAPGDF

clone size: -
J gene: TRBJ1-1
D gene: -
V gene: TRBV5-4
CDR3 DNA: TGTGCCAGCAGCCCGGCAGGGGCCACTGAAGCTTTCTTT
CDR3 protein: CASSPAGATEAFF

clone size: -
J gene: TRBJ1-1
D gene: -
V gene: TRBV29-1
CDR3 DNA: TGCAGCGTTGGAGGAGGGGGACGCGCTTTCTTT
CDR3 protein: CSVGGGGRAFF

clone size: -
J gene: TRBJ1-4
D gene: -
V gene: TRBV30
CDR3 DNA: TGTGCCTGGAGTGTTTCCTCCGGGTGGGAAAAACTGTTTTTT
CDR3 protein: CAWSVSSGWEKLFF

clone size: -
J gene: TRBJ2-1
D gene: TRBD1
V gene: TRBV29-1
CDR3 DNA: TGCAGCGTCCTCGGACAGGGCTCCTACAATGAGCAGTTCTTC
CDR3 protein: CSVLGQGSYNEQFF

clone size: -
J gene: TRBJ1-1
D gene: -
V gene: TRBV29-1
CDR3 DNA: TGCAGCGGGGCACTGGGCACTGAAGCTTTCTTT
CDR3 protein: CSGALGTEAFF

clone size: -
J gene: TRBJ2-7
D gene: TRBD2
V gene: TRBV7-2
CDR3 DNA: TGTGCCAGCAGCTTACGGACTAGCGGATCCTACGAGCAGTACTTC
CDR3 protein: CASSLRTSGSYEQYF